This T cell receptor beta chain was observed in a study of OX40 agonist ivuxolimab in advanced cancers. Study information: Patients achieving partial responses numbered three: one hepatocellular carcinoma case and two cutaneous melanoma cases. Study-wide points: Clonal expansion from baseline to week 6 occurred in both CD4+ and CD8+ T cells.

CDR1 and CDR2 (germline): SGHTA, FQGNSA. The V and J ends lost 3 bases and 1 base respectively, with 0 bases between them. The CDR3 length is 11 residues. The data were produced by immunoSEQ multiplex PCR, yet TCRdb's version contains in-frame clones alone and is incomplete. The sample lists 80,000 to 130,000 clones, approximately 90% seen once, with approximately 0.31% in the top ten. A word on this clone: Its antigen is undetermined.

The input for sequencing was CD4+ or CD8+ T cells sorted from blood, taken in a trial of the OX40 agonist ivuxolimab. The chain couples TRBV7-2 to TRBJ1-1, with no clear D. The TCR sequence derives from an adult with an advanced solid tumor such as melanoma, head and neck, liver or kidney cancer. The CDR3 DNA sequence: TGTGCCAGCAGCTTGAACACTGAAGCTTTCTTT. Protein: CASSLNTEAFF.